In this sample, the clone carrying this T cell receptor (beta chain) turned up a few times. Antigen specificity is unknown. This sample is drawn from a study of breast tumors, draining lymph nodes, adjacent tissues. TCRdb independently ran MiXCR on the multiplex PCR reads; one entry per CDR3 protein. Seen here are roughly 220,000 distinct CDR3 sequences, around 34% observed once, and the top ten hold approximately 3.6%. Findings of the study overall: The data were judged consistent with most tumor T cells coming from lymph node and expanding in tumor. Tumor T cell lymph node origin was a supported hypothesis, not proven. Tumor repertoires ranked between lymph nodes and nontumor tissue in diversity, with V and J gene preferences. Luminal-like breast cancer showed significantly greater tumor-nontumor repertoire similarity than basal-like breast cancer did.

Breast cancer patients provided tissue from their axillary draining lymph nodes. The V gene's germline CDR1 is MNHEY and CDR2 SMNVEV (reference sequence). The CDR3 covers 13 residues. Losses at the gene ends were 6 bases for V and 6 bases for J; bases not matched to a gene: 6. The chain recombines TRBV27 with TRBJ2-5; 8 nucleotides agree with TRBD1. This clonotype originated in a female donor with breast cancer. Some clones in this sample may be carry-over from other donors' samples. Sequencing used axillary lymph node tissue. CDR3 nucleotide sequence: TGTGCCAGCAGCGTTAGCAGGGGGCAGACCCAGTACTTC. The encoded protein is CASSVSRGQTQYF.